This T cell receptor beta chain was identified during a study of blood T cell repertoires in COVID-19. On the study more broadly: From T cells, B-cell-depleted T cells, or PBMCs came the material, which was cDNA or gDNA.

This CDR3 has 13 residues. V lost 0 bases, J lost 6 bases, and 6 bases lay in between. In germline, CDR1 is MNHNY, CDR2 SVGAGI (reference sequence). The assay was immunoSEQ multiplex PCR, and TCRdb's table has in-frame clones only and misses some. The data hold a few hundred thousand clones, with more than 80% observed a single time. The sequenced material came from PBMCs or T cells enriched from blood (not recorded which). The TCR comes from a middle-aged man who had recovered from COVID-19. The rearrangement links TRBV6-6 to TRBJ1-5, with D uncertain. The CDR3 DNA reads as TGTGCCAGCAGTTACTCCTCTCGTCAGCCCCAGCATTTT. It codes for CASSYSSRQPQHF.